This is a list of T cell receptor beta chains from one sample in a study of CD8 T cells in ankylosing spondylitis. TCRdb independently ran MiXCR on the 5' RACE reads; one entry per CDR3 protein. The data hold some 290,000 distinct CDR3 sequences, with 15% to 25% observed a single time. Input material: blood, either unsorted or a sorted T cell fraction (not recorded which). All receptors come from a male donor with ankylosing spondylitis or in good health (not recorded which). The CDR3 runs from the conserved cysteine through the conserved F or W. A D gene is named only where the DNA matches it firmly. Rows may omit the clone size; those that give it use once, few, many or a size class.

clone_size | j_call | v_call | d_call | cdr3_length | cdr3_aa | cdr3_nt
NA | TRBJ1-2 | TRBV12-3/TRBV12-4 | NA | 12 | CASRTQGSGYTF | TGTGCCAGCAGAACCCAGGGTTCTGGCTACACCTTC
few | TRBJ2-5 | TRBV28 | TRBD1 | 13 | CASRGTGGETQYF | TGTGCCAGCAGGGGGACAGGGGGCGAGACCCAGTACTTC
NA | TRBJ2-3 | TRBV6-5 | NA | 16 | CASSYSRGSLPDTQYF | TGTGCCAGCAGTTACTCACGGGGGTCCCTCCCGGATACGCAGTATTTT
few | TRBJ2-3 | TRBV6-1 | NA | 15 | CASSREASNTDTQYF | TGTGCCAGCAGCCGCGAGGCTAGCAACACAGATACGCAGTATTTT
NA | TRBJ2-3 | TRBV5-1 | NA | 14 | CASSLEDRTDTQYF | TGCGCCAGCAGCTTGGAGGACCGCACAGATACGCAGTATTTT
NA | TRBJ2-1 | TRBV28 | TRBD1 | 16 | CASSVSGQGSYNEQFF | TGTGCCAGCAGTGTATCGGGACAGGGGTCCTACAATGAGCAGTTCTTC
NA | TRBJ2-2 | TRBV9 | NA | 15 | CASSVARQHTGELFF | TGTGCCAGCAGCGTAGCCAGGCAGCACACCGGGGAGCTGTTTTTT
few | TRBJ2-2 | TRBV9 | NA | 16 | CASSVVASANTGELFF | TGTGCCAGCAGCGTAGTTGCCAGCGCGAACACCGGGGAGCTGTTTTTT
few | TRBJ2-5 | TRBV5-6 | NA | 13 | CASSLQGRETQYF | TGTGCCAGCAGCTTACAGGGACGCGAGACCCAGTACTTC
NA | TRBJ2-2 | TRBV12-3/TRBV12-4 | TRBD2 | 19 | CTSTTGLAGGVIRPGELFF | TGTACCAGCACCACGGGACTAGCGGGGGGCGTTATACGTCCCGGGGAGCTGTTTTTT
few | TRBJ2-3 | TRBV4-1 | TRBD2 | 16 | CASSQELALSTDTQYF | TGCGCCAGCAGCCAGGAACTAGCGTTGAGCACAGATACGCAGTATTTT
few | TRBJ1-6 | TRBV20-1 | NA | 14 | CSAGGQVGNSPLHF | TGCAGTGCAGGGGGTCAGGTGGGGAATTCACCCCTCCACTTT
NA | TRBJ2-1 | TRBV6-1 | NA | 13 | CAAGQTSYNEQFF | TGTGCGGCAGGACAGACCTCCTACAATGAGCAGTTCTTC
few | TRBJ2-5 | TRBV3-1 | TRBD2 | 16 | CASSATSGGVGETQYF | TGTGCCAGCAGCGCGACTAGCGGGGGGGTGGGTGAGACCCAGTACTTC
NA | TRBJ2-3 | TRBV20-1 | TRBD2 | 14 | CSAGLAGGRDTQYF | TGCAGTGCTGGCCTAGCGGGGGGCCGGGATACGCAGTATTTT
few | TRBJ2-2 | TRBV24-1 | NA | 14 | CATSDPPNTGELFF | TGTGCCACCAGTGACCCTCCCAACACCGGGGAGCTGTTTTTT
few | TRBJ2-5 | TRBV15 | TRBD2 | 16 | CATSRDLRGGTETQYF | TGTGCCACCAGCAGGGATTTACGCGGGGGAACGGAGACCCAGTACTTC
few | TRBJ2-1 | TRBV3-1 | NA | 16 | CASSQDNSVSYNEQFF | TGTGCCAGCAGCCAAGACAATAGCGTGTCCTACAATGAGCAGTTCTTC
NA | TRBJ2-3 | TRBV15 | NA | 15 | CATSLARAGGDTQYF | TGTGCCACCAGCCTGGCGAGGGCGGGTGGAGATACGCAGTATTTT
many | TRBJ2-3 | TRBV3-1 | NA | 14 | CASSQWMSTDTQYF | TGTGCCAGCAGCCAATGGATGAGCACAGATACGCAGTATTTT
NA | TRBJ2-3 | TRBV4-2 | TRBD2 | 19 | CASSQDRASGGGYTDTQYF | TGTGCCAGCAGCCAAGATCGAGCTAGCGGAGGTGGCTACACAGATACGCAGTATTTT
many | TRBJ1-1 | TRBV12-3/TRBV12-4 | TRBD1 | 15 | CASSLASGGRTEAFF | TGTGCCAGCAGTTTAGCCTCAGGGGGCCGTACTGAAGCTTTCTTT
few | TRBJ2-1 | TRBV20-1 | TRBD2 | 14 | CSARDSGVGNEQFF | TGCAGTGCAAGAGACAGCGGGGTTGGCAATGAGCAGTTCTTC
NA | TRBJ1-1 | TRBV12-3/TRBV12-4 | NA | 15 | CASSYSAGLRTEAFF | TGTGCCAGCAGTTACAGTGCAGGGTTGAGGACTGAAGCTTTCTTT
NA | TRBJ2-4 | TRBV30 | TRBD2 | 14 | CAWRGLAGKNIQYF | TGTGCCTGGAGAGGACTAGCGGGGAAAAACATTCAGTACTTC
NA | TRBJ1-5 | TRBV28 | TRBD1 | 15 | CASSPGTGNVQPQHF | TGTGCCAGCAGCCCCGGGACAGGGAATGTTCAGCCCCAGCATTTT
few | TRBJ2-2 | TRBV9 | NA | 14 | CASSVESNTGELFF | TGTGCCAGCAGCGTAGAAAGTAACACCGGGGAGCTGTTTTTT
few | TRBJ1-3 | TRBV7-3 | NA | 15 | CASSLSGVAGNTIYF | TGTGCCAGCAGCTTATCGGGGGTAGCTGGAAACACCATATATTTT